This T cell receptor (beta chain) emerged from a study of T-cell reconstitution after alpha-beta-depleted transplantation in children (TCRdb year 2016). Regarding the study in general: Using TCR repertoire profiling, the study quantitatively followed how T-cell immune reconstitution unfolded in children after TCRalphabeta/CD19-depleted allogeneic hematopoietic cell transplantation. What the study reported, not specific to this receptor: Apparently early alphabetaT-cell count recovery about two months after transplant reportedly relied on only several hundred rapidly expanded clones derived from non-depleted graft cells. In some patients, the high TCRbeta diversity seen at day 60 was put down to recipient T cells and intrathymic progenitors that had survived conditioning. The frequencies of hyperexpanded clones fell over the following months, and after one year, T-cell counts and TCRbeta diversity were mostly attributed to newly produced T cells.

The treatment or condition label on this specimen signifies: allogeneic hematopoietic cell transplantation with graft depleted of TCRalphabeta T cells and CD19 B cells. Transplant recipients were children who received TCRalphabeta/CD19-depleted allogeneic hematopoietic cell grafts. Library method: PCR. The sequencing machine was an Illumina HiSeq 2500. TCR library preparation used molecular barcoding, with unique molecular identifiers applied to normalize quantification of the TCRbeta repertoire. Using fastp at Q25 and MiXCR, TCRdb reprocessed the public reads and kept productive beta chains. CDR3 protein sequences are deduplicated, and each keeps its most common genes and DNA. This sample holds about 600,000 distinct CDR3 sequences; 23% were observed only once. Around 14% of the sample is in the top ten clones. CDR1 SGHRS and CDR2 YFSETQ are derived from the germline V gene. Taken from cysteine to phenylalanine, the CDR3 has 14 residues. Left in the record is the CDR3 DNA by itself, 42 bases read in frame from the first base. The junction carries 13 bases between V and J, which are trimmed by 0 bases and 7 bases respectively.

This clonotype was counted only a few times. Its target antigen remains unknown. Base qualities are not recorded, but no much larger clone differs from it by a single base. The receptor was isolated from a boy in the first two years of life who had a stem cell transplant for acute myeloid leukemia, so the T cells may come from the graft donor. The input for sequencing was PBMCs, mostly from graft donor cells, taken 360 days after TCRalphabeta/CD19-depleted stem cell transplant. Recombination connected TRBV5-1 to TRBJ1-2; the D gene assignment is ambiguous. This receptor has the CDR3 CASSLAGSNRGYTF. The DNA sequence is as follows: TGCGCCAGCAGCTTGGCCGGCTCTAATCGTGGCTACACCTTC.